A selection of T cell receptor beta chains follows, all from one sample in a study of cytomegalovirus exposure and HLA in healthy donors. Assay used: immunoSEQ multiplex PCR; TCRdb lists only in-frame clones, some missing. Of 110,000 to 150,000 clones in the sample, roughly 9.8% were seen once. Sequencing was performed on PBMCs. These receptors were taken from a man aged 50 to 60 in good health and CMV-seronegative. The CDR3 runs from the conserved cysteine through the conserved F or W. D genes are given only for firm matches. For some rows the clone size is stated as once, few or many, or as a class when expanded; others skip it.

D gene: TRBD1; clone size: .; J gene: TRBJ1-2; V gene: TRBV5-1; CDR3 DNA: TGCGCCAGCAAGGCCAGACAGGGGGCGGAAGGCTACACCTTC; CDR3 protein: CASKARQGAEGYTF
D gene: .; clone size: few; J gene: TRBJ1-2; V gene: TRBV19; CDR3 DNA: TGTGCCAGTAGTATAGGGCGGATCTATGGCTACACCTTC; CDR3 protein: CASSIGRIYGYTF
D gene: TRBD1; clone size: .; J gene: TRBJ2-7; V gene: TRBV10-1; CDR3 DNA: TGCGCCAGCAGTGAGTCGACAGGGATGTCCTACGAGCAGTACTTC; CDR3 protein: CASSESTGMSYEQYF
D gene: TRBD1; clone size: .; J gene: TRBJ1-4; V gene: TRBV19; CDR3 DNA: TGTGCCAGTAGCAACAGGGGGCAGGCTAATGAAAAACTGTTTTTT; CDR3 protein: CASSNRGQANEKLFF
D gene: .; clone size: .; J gene: TRBJ1-5; V gene: TRBV2; CDR3 DNA: TGTGCCAGCAGTGAAGAAGGGGGTAACAGCAATCAGCCCCAGCATTTT; CDR3 protein: CASSEEGGNSNQPQHF
D gene: TRBD2; clone size: .; J gene: TRBJ2-1; V gene: TRBV10-3; CDR3 DNA: TGTGCCATCAGATTAGCGGGGGGAAACAATGAGCAGTTCTTC; CDR3 protein: CAIRLAGGNNEQFF
D gene: .; clone size: once; J gene: TRBJ1-5; V gene: TRBV11-1; CDR3 DNA: TGTGCCAGCAGCCCCGGGGGATCCAATCAGCCCCAGCATTTT; CDR3 protein: CASSPGGSNQPQHF
D gene: .; clone size: few; J gene: TRBJ2-3; V gene: TRBV6-1; CDR3 DNA: TGTGCCAGCAGTGATGGACCCAGCGGAGCCACCACAGATACGCAGTATTTT; CDR3 protein: CASSDGPSGATTDTQYF
D gene: .; clone size: few; J gene: TRBJ2-5; V gene: TRBV5-1; CDR3 DNA: TGCGCCAGCAGTATTGGCGGTGGCCTTCTGGAGGGAGAGACCCAGTACTTC; CDR3 protein: CASSIGGGLLEGETQYF
D gene: .; clone size: .; J gene: TRBJ2-1; V gene: TRBV9; CDR3 DNA: TGTGCCAGCAGCTCATCCCCCGCAGGGTCCTACAATGAGCAGTTCTTC; CDR3 protein: CASSSSPAGSYNEQFF
D gene: .; clone size: .; J gene: TRBJ1-5; V gene: TRBV6-1; CDR3 DNA: TGTGCCAGCAGTATGCAAGCCTATAGCAATCAGCCCCAGCATTTT; CDR3 protein: CASSMQAYSNQPQHF
D gene: TRBD1; clone size: .; J gene: TRBJ1-3; V gene: TRBV19; CDR3 DNA: TGTGCCAGTAGCTTACAGGGGACTGGAAACACCATATATTTT; CDR3 protein: CASSLQGTGNTIYF
D gene: .; clone size: few; J gene: TRBJ2-1; V gene: TRBV11-2; CDR3 DNA: TGTGCCAGCAGCTTGAGCGGCCCAAATGAGCAGTTCTTC; CDR3 protein: CASSLSGPNEQFF
D gene: .; clone size: few; J gene: TRBJ2-3; V gene: TRBV30; CDR3 DNA: TGTGCCTGGAGTGGACGGAGAGGATTCACAGATACGCAGTATTTT; CDR3 protein: CAWSGRRGFTDTQYF
D gene: .; clone size: few; J gene: TRBJ1-1; V gene: TRBV6-1; CDR3 DNA: TGTGCCAGCAGTGAAGGGTGGGCTACCACTGAAGCTTTCTTT; CDR3 protein: CASSEGWATTEAFF
D gene: .; clone size: .; J gene: TRBJ2-2; V gene: TRBV7-9; CDR3 DNA: TGTGCCAGCAGCCCCAGGACAGCGAACACCGGGGAGCTGTTTTTT; CDR3 protein: CASSPRTANTGELFF
D gene: .; clone size: .; J gene: TRBJ2-7; V gene: TRBV9; CDR3 DNA: TGTGCCAGCAGCGTAGGAGAGTACGAGCAGTACTTC; CDR3 protein: CASSVGEYEQYF
D gene: TRBD1; clone size: few; J gene: TRBJ2-2; V gene: TRBV27; CDR3 DNA: TGTGCCAGCAGTTTCTGGACAGGGATAACCGGGGAGCTGTTTTTT; CDR3 protein: CASSFWTGITGELFF
D gene: .; clone size: few; J gene: TRBJ2-7; V gene: TRBV13; CDR3 DNA: TGTGCCAGCAGCTTAAGCCTCTCGCCGCAGGCCTACGAGCAGTACTTC; CDR3 protein: CASSLSLSPQAYEQYF
D gene: .; clone size: many; J gene: TRBJ1-2; V gene: TRBV29-1; CDR3 DNA: TGCAGCGTGGAAGAACAGGAGACGAACTATGGCTACACCTTC; CDR3 protein: CSVEEQETNYGYTF
D gene: .; clone size: .; J gene: TRBJ1-1; V gene: TRBV5-4; CDR3 DNA: TGTGCCAGCACCCAAGGGGGAGCTTGGAGTGAAGCTTTCTTT; CDR3 protein: CASTQGGAWSEAFF
D gene: .; clone size: .; J gene: TRBJ2-1; V gene: TRBV30; CDR3 DNA: TGTGCCTGGAGTGCAGGATACAATGAGCAGTTCTTC; CDR3 protein: CAWSAGYNEQFF
D gene: TRBD1; clone size: few; J gene: TRBJ1-5; V gene: TRBV7-9; CDR3 DNA: TGTGCCAGCAGCCCTACAGGGGTTGATTCGCCCCAGCATTTT; CDR3 protein: CASSPTGVDSPQHF
D gene: TRBD1; clone size: .; J gene: TRBJ2-7; V gene: TRBV6-6; CDR3 DNA: TGTGCCAGCAGTCTCTATACAGGGGCGGACTACGAGCAGTACTTC; CDR3 protein: CASSLYTGADYEQYF
D gene: .; clone size: few; J gene: TRBJ2-2; V gene: TRBV6-1; CDR3 DNA: TGTGCCAGCAGAGCGGGGGAGCTGTTTTTT; CDR3 protein: CASRAGELFF
D gene: TRBD1; clone size: .; J gene: TRBJ1-1; V gene: TRBV5-1; CDR3 DNA: TGCGCCAGCAGCTTAGGACAGGGGGCTGGTGAAGCTTTCTTT; CDR3 protein: CASSLGQGAGEAFF
D gene: TRBD1; clone size: .; J gene: TRBJ1-3; V gene: TRBV7-6; CDR3 DNA: TGTGCCAGCAGCTTAGAGGTGGGACAGAGATACACCATATATTTT; CDR3 protein: CASSLEVGQRYTIYF
D gene: .; clone size: few; J gene: TRBJ1-5; V gene: TRBV6-1; CDR3 DNA: TGTGCCAGCATTGTGGCGGGGAATCAGCCCCAGCATTTT; CDR3 protein: CASIVAGNQPQHF
D gene: .; clone size: few; J gene: TRBJ2-1; V gene: TRBV7-3; CDR3 DNA: TGTGCCAGCAGCTTAAGTTTCGCGGACAATGAGCAGTTCTTC; CDR3 protein: CASSLSFADNEQFF
D gene: .; clone size: few; J gene: TRBJ1-2; V gene: TRBV2; CDR3 DNA: TGTGCCAGCAGTGATCAACTGCCCTATGGCTACACCTTC; CDR3 protein: CASSDQLPYGYTF